This is a list of T cell receptor beta chains from one sample in a study of T cells after yellow fever vaccination. TCRdb re-called the 5' RACE reads with MiXCR, one entry per CDR3 protein. This sample has a few hundred thousand distinct CDR3 sequences, with 3.2% found just once. The sample consisted of CD4+ T cells sorted from PBMCs, taken 10 days after the yellow fever booster vaccination. Receptor source: a man aged 18 to 29 who received the YFV17D yellow fever vaccine. CDR3s include the opening cysteine and the closing phenylalanine or tryptophan. D genes are given only for firm matches. Rows may omit the clone size; those that give it use once, few, many or a size class.

CASSLLTQINEQFF	TGCGCCAGCAGCTTGTTGACCCAAATAAATGAGCAGTTCTTC	TRBV5-1	TRBJ2-1	many	-
CASSLASGGGLSTDTQYF	TGTGCCAGCAGCTTAGCATCCGGGGGTGGCCTTAGCACAGATACGCAGTATTTT	TRBV11-2	TRBJ2-3	many	-
CSARAQGGPYGYTF	TGCAGTGCTAGAGCACAGGGGGGGCCCTATGGCTACACCTTC	TRBV20-1	TRBJ1-2	many	TRBD1
CASSPDRGVLNQPQHF	TGTGCCAGCTCACCGGACAGGGGGGTTTTAAACCAGCCCCAGCATTTT	TRBV18	TRBJ1-5	-	TRBD1
CASAPGNDSPLHF	TGTGCCAGCGCCCCGGGGAACGATTCACCCCTCCACTTT	TRBV7-9	TRBJ1-6	few	-
CASTSESYGYTF	TGTGCCAGCACTTCAGAGAGCTATGGCTACACCTTC	TRBV2	TRBJ1-2	few	-
CATSDLGEATDTQYF	TGTGCCACCAGTGATTTGGGGGAGGCCACAGATACGCAGTATTTT	TRBV24-1	TRBJ2-3	few	-
CASSLDGSNYGYTF	TGCGCCAGCAGCTTGGATGGGAGTAACTATGGCTACACCTTC	TRBV5-1	TRBJ1-2	many	-
CASSFLEDYGYTF	TGTGCCAGCAGCTTCCTAGAGGACTATGGCTACACCTTC	TRBV7-9	TRBJ1-2	many	-
CATRTYNEQFF	TGTGCCACCCGGACCTACAATGAGCAGTTCTTC	TRBV12-3/TRBV12-4	TRBJ2-1	many	-
CASSLVTPAYEQYF	TGTGCCAGCAGCTTAGTTACTCCCGCCTACGAGCAGTACTTC	TRBV7-9	TRBJ2-7	many	-
CASSPVGWRGGTEDTQYF	TGTGCCAGCAGCCCGGTGGGTTGGCGGGGGGGTACAGAAGATACGCAGTATTTT	TRBV5-4	TRBJ2-3	-	TRBD2
CASSLIGSSGGEQFF	TGTGCCAGCAGCTTAATTGGGTCTAGCGGGGGTGAGCAGTTCTTC	TRBV7-2	TRBJ2-1	few	TRBD2
CASSWGGGASSTDTQYF	TGTGCCAGCAGCTGGGGGGGTGGCGCGTCTAGCACAGATACGCAGTATTTT	TRBV5-4	TRBJ2-3	-	TRBD2
CSAPDRANTQYF	TGCAGTGCACCTGACAGGGCAAATACGCAGTATTTT	TRBV20-1	TRBJ2-3	many	TRBD1
CSAGGGGGDEQFF	TGCAGTGCTGGAGGGGGGGGAGGAGATGAGCAGTTCTTC	TRBV20-1	TRBJ2-1	few	-
CAITPGERGTDTQYF	TGTGCCATCACCCCGGGAGAGAGAGGCACAGATACGCAGTATTTT	TRBV10-3	TRBJ2-3	few	-
CASSDPGQGYNEQFF	TGTGCCAGCAGTGATCCGGGACAGGGCTACAATGAGCAGTTCTTC	TRBV6-6	TRBJ2-1	few	TRBD1
CSVGGALRNTEAFF	TGCAGCGTCGGAGGGGCGTTACGGAACACTGAAGCTTTCTTT	TRBV29-1	TRBJ1-1	many	-
CASSFKLAGGKDTQYF	TGTGCCAGCAGCTTCAAACTAGCGGGGGGGAAAGATACGCAGTATTTT	TRBV5-5	TRBJ2-3	many	TRBD2
CATSDPSTDTQYF	TGTGCCACCAGTGATCCTTCCACAGATACGCAGTATTTT	TRBV24-1	TRBJ2-3	many	-
CASSRTRSDTQYF	TGTGCCAGCAGTAGAACACGGTCAGATACGCAGTATTTT	TRBV12-3/TRBV12-4	TRBJ2-3	few	-
CASSGDPDTQYF	TGTGCCAGCTCAGGGGATCCAGATACGCAGTATTTT	TRBV28	TRBJ2-3	-	-
CASSLASPLHF	TGTGCCAGCAGCTTAGCCTCACCCCTCCACTTT	TRBV7-2	TRBJ1-6	many	-
CAWSVQEGEKLFF	TGTGCCTGGAGTGTACAGGAGGGGGAAAAACTGTTTTTT	TRBV30	TRBJ1-4	many	-
CASSIRLAKKETQYF	TGCGCCAGCAGCATCCGACTAGCAAAGAAAGAGACCCAGTACTTC	TRBV4-1	TRBJ2-5	many	TRBD2
CSAKLQANTIYF	TGCAGTGCTAAGCTACAGGCAAACACCATATATTTT	TRBV20-1	TRBJ1-3	many	-
CASSTPSQGVTGYTF	TGTGCCAGCAGCACCCCCTCACAGGGGGTTACGGGCTACACCTTC	TRBV21-1	TRBJ1-2	many	-